The T cell receptor (beta chain) under discussion was sequenced for a study of control samples from healthy donors and cancer patients. The CDR3 consists of 16 residues. CDR1 and CDR2 from the germline V gene are SGHVS and FQNEAQ. Trimming left V 5 bases short and J 5 bases short, with 19 bases between. Produced via immunoSEQ multiplex PCR; TCRdb's table is partial and in-frame only. This repertoire shows roughly 130,000 clones, around nine tenths found once; its top ten account for roughly 3.2%. The chain carries TRBV7-8 and TRBJ1-5; tentatively, D is TRBD1 (6 bases). Source material: blood. The receptor comes from a man in his fifties in good health. Here the CDR3 reads CASSREDRMLDQPQHF. The CDR3 bases are TGTGCCAGCAGCAGAGAAGACAGGATGCTGGATCAGCCCCAGCATTTT.